This is a list of T cell receptor beta chains from one sample in a study of T-cell memory formation after mild COVID-19. From the 5' RACE reads, TCRdb called clonotypes with MiXCR, one entry per CDR3 protein. This table has hundreds of thousands of distinct CDR3 sequences, approximately 16% appearing once. The sample taken for sequencing was PBMCs or a T cell subset sorted from them (not recorded which). All receptors come from a man in his late teens or twenties who had mild COVID-19 (a few samples of this study predate the infection). Cell type and time point are not known. Both conserved end residues are part of each CDR3. D genes are given only for firm matches. Where a row states a size, it is once, few, many or the class of an expanded clone; other rows omit it.

V: TRBV7-9
J: TRBJ2-4
size: few
D: TRBD2
DNA: TGTGCCAGCACCCCTGGGACTAGCGGGGATCAGCACCACTTC
CDR3: CASTPGTSGDQHHF

V: TRBV2
J: TRBJ2-1
size: -
D: TRBD2
DNA: TGTGCCAGCAGTGAAGGACTAGCGGTCTACAATGAGCAGTTCTTC
CDR3: CASSEGLAVYNEQFF

V: TRBV5-1
J: TRBJ2-3
size: -
D: TRBD2
DNA: TGCGCCAGCAGCTTGGCTAGCGGGCCCCGGGATACGCAGTATTTT
CDR3: CASSLASGPRDTQYF

V: TRBV15
J: TRBJ2-5
size: -
D: -
DNA: TGTGCCACCAGCAGAGATCCGGCAGCGAAGGAGACCCAGTACTTC
CDR3: CATSRDPAAKETQYF

V: TRBV10-3
J: TRBJ1-6
size: -
D: -
DNA: TGTGCCATCAGTGACGATTCGCAGAAATCACCCCTCCACTTT
CDR3: CAISDDSQKSPLHF

V: TRBV29-1
J: TRBJ1-1
size: -
D: -
DNA: TGCAGCGTTGCGGGCAGGGGCGGCACTGAAGCTTTCTTT
CDR3: CSVAGRGGTEAFF

V: TRBV7-3
J: TRBJ2-3
size: -
D: TRBD1
DNA: TGTGCCAGCAGCCCTAACAGGGGGCGAGAGACAGATACGCAGTATTTT
CDR3: CASSPNRGRETDTQYF

V: TRBV3-1
J: TRBJ1-2
size: -
D: -
DNA: TGTGCCAGCAGCCAGTACGCCGGGAAAAACTATGGCTACACCTTC
CDR3: CASSQYAGKNYGYTF

V: TRBV6-5
J: TRBJ2-1
size: -
D: TRBD2
DNA: TGTGCCAGCAGTTACTCGTCGGGGGGGCCCTACAATGAGCAGTTCTTC
CDR3: CASSYSSGGPYNEQFF

V: TRBV20-1
J: TRBJ2-5
size: -
D: -
DNA: TGCAGTGCTAGAGGTGCCCCTAGGTCCCAAGAGACCCAGTACTTC
CDR3: CSARGAPRSQETQYF

V: TRBV20-1
J: TRBJ2-1
size: -
D: TRBD2
DNA: TGCAGTGCTAGACCTCTAGCGGGGCATTCCTACAATGAGCAGTTCTTC
CDR3: CSARPLAGHSYNEQFF

V: TRBV10-3
J: TRBJ2-3
size: few
D: -
DNA: TGTGCCACCCGGGGAGCCAGCACAGATACGCAGTATTTT
CDR3: CATRGASTDTQYF

V: TRBV6-5
J: TRBJ1-5
size: few
D: TRBD1
DNA: TGTGCCAGCAGTGACAGGGGGCTGGGCAATCAGCCCCAGCATTTT
CDR3: CASSDRGLGNQPQHF

V: TRBV3-1
J: TRBJ1-1
size: few
D: -
DNA: TGTGCCAGCAGCCACAGTTTGGGGATCACTGAAGCTTTCTTT
CDR3: CASSHSLGITEAFF

V: TRBV4-2
J: TRBJ2-3
size: many
D: -
DNA: TGTGCCAGCAGCCAAGACCCACCCATTCCAGATACGCAGTATTTT
CDR3: CASSQDPPIPDTQYF

V: TRBV20-1
J: TRBJ1-1
size: -
D: -
DNA: TGCAGTGCTAGAGGGGCCGGGGGCATCTCTGAAGCTTTCTTT
CDR3: CSARGAGGISEAFF